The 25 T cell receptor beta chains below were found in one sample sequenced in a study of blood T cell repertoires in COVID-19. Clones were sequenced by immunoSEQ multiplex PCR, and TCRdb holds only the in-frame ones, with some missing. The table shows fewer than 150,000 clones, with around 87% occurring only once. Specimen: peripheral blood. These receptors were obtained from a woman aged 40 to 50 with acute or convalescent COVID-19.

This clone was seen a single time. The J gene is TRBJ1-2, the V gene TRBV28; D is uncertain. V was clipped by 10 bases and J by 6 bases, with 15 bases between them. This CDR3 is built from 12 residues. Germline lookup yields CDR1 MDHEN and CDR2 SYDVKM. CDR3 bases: TGTGCCATCTTCGGGATCTATGATGGCTACACCTTC. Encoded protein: CAIFGIYDGYTF.

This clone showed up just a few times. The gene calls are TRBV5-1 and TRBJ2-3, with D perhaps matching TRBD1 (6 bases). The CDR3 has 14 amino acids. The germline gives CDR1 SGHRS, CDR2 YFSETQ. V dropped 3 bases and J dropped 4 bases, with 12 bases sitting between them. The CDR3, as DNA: TGCGCCAGCAGCTCCCCCCACAGGGCAGATACGCAGTATTTT. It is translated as CASSSPHRADTQYF.

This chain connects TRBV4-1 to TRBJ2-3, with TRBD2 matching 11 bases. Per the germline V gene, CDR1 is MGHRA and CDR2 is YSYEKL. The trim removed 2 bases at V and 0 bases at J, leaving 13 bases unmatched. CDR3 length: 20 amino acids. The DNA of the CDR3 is TGCGCCAGCAGCCAATCTCCCTTGGGGACTAGCGGAATTAGCACAGATACGCAGTATTTT. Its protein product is CASSQSPLGTSGISTDTQYF.

CDR3 sequence reads: CASRGSNTGELFF. CDR3 in DNA: TGTGCCAGCAGAGGGAGCAACACCGGGGAGCTGTTTTTT. The chain uses TRBV2 and TRBJ2-2; D is perhaps TRBD2 (5 bases). Germline values: CDR1 SNHLY, CDR2 FYNNEI. The CDR3 contains 13 residues. Trimming removed 6 bases at V and 2 bases at J, with 7 bases between. The entire variable domain, with the rest obtained from reference TRBV2 and TRBJ2-2, is as follows: EPEVTQTPSHQVTQMGQEVILRCVPISNHLYFYWYRQILGQKVEFLVSFYNNEISEKSEIFDDQFSVERPDGSNFTLKIRSTKLEDSAMYFCASRGSNTGELFFGEGSRLTVL.

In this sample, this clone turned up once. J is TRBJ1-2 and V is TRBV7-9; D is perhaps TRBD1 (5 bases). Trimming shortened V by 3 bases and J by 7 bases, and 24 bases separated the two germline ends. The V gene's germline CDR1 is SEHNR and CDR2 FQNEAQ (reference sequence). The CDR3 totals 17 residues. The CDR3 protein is CASSFNPKDRGGSGYTF. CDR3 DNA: TGTGCCAGCAGCTTCAACCCTAAAGATCGGGGGGGGAGTGGCTACACCTTC.

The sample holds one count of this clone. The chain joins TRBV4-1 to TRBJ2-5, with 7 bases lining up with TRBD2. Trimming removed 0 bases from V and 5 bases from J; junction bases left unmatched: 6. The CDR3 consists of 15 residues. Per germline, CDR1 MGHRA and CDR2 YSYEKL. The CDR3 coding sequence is TGCGCCAGCAGCCAAGATAGGGCGGGAGAGGAGACCCAGTACTTC. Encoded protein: CASSQDRAGEETQYF.

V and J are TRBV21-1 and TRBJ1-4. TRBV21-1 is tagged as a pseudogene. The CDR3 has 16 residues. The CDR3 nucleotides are TGTGCCAGCAGCAAAAGTGAAACGGGACGGGGGGAAAAACTGTTTTTT. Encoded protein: CASSKSETGRGEKLFF.

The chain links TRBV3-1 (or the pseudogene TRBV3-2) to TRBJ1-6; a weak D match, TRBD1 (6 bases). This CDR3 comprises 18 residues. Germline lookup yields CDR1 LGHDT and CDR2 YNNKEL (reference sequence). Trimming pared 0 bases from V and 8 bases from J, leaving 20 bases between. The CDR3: CASSQEWTQGTLHSPLHF. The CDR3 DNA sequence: TGTGCCAGCAGCCAAGAGTGGACCCAGGGGACCCTCCATTCACCCCTCCACTTT.

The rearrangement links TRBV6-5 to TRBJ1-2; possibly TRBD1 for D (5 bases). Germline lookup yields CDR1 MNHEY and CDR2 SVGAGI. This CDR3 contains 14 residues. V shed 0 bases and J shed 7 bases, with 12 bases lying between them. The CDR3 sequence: CASSYSRGRGGYTF. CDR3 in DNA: TGTGCCAGCAGTTACTCTCGGGGGAGGGGTGGCTACACCTTC.

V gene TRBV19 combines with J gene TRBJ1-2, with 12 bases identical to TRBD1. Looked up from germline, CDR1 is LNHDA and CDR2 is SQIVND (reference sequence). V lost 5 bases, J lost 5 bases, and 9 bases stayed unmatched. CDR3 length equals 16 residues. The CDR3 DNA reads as TGTGCCAGTAGTCCCCCGGGACAGGGGGCGCGGTATGGCTACACCTTC. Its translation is CASSPPGQGARYGYTF.

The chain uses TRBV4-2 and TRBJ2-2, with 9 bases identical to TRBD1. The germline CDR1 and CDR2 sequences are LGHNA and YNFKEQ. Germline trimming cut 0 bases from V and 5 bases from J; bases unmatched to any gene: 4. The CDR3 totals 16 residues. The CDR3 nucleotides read TGTGCCAGCAGCCAAGAGGACAGGGGATATACCGGGGAGCTGTTTTTT. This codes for CASSQEDRGYTGELFF.

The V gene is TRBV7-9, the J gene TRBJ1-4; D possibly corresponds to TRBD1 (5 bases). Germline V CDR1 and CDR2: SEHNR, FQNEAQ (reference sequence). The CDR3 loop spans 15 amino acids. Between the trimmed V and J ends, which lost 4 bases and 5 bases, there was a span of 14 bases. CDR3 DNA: TGTGCCAGCAGCTCAAAGTCGGGGGTAAATGAAAAACTGTTTTTT. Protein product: CASSSKSGVNEKLFF.

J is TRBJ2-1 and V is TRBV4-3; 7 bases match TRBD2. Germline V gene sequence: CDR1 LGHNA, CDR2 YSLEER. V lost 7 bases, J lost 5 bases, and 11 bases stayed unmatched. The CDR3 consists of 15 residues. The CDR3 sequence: CASTFLADRNNEQFF. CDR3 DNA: TGCGCCAGCACCTTTCTAGCGGACCGTAACAATGAGCAGTTCTTC.

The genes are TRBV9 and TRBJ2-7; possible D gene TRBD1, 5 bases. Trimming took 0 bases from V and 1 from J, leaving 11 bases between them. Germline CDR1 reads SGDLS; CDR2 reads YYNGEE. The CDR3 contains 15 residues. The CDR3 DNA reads TGTGCCAGCAGCGTAGGCGCAGGGAAATCCTACGAGCAGTACTTC. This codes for CASSVGAGKSYEQYF.

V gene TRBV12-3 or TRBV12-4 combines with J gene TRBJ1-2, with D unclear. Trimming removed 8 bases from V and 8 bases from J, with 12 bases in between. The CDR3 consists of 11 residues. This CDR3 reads CASARGMGYTF. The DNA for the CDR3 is TGTGCCAGCGCGCGAGGAATGGGCTACACCTTC.

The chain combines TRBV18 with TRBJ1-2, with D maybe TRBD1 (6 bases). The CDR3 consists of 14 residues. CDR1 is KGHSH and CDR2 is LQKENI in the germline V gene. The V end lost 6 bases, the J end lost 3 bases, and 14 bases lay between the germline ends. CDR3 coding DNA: TGTGCCAGCTCCCTAAACAGGGTCGACTATGGCTACACCTTC. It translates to CASSLNRVDYGYTF.

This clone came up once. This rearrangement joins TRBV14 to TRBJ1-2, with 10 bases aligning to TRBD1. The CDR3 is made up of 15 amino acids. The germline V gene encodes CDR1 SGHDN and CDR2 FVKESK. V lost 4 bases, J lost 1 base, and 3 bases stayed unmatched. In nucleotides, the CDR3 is TGTGCCAGCAGCCCAGGACAGGGGGGTAACTATGGCTACACCTTC. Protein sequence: CASSPGQGGNYGYTF.

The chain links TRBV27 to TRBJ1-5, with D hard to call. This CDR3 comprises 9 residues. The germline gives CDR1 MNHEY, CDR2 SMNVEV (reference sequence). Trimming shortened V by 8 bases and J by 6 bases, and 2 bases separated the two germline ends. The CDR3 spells CASRQPQHF. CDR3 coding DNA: TGTGCCAGCCGTCAGCCCCAGCATTTT.

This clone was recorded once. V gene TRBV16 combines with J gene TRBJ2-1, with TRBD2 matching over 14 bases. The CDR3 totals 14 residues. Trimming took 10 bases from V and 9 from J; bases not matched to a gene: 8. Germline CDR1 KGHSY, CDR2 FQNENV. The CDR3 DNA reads TGTGCCATCTTGAGACTAGCGGGGGGGCCTGAGCAGTTCTTC. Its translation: CAILRLAGGPEQFF.

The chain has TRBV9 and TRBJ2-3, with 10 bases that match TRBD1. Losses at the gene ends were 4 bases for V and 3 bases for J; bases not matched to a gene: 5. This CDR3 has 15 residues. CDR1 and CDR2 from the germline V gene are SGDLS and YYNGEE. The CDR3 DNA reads TGTGCCAGCAGCTTGCGACAGGGGGCTACAGATACGCAGTATTTT. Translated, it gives CASSLRQGATDTQYF.

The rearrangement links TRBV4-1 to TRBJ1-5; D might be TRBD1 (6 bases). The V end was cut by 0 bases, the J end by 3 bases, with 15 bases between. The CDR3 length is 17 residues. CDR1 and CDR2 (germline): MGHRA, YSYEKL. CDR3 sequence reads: CASSQDPGALDNQPQHF. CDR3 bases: TGCGCCAGCAGCCAAGACCCAGGGGCGCTTGACAATCAGCCCCAGCATTTT.

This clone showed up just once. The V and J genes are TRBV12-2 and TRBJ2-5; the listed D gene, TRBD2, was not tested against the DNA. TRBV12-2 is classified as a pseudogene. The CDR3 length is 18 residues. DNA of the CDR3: TGTGCAAGTCGCTTAGCGCGAACTAGCGGAAGACCAAAGGAGACCCAGTACTTC. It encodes CASRLARTSGRPKETQYF.

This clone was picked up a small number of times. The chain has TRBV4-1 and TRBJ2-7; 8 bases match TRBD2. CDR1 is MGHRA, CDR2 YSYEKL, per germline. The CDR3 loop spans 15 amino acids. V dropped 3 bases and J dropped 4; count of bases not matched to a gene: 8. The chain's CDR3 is CASSQGAGGGYEQYF. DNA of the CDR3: TGCGCCAGCAGCCAGGGTGCGGGAGGAGGGTACGAGCAGTACTTC.

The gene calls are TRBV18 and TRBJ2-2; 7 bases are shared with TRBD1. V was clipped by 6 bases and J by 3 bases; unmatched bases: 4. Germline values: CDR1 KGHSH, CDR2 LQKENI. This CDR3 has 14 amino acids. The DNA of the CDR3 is TGTGCCAGCTCGACAGGGCTTCACACCGGGGAGCTGTTTTTT. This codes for CASSTGLHTGELFF.

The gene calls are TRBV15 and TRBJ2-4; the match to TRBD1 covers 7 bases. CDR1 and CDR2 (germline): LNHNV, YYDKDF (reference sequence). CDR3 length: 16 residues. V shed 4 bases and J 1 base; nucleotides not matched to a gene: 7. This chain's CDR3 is CATSTQTGVAKNIQYF. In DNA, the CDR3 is TGTGCCACCAGCACCCAAACAGGGGTTGCCAAAAACATTCAGTACTTC.